This T cell receptor (beta chain) appears in the sequencing data of a study of OX40 agonist ivuxolimab in advanced cancers. The overall study: Treatment received earlier with anti-PD-1, anti-PD-L1 or anti-CTLA-4 agents was allowed, and 40% had some.

Note on this clone: Its target is unknown. Other DNA sequences of this sample code for an identical CDR3.

The length of the CDR3 is 14 residues. From germline, CDR1 is MGHRA and CDR2 YSYEKL. Deletions cut 1 base from V and 0 bases from J, with 4 bases between. The method was immunoSEQ multiplex PCR; TCRdb's version includes in-frame clones alone and lacks a portion of them. The profile covers tens of thousands of clones, with around 92% appearing a single time and approximately 8% taken by the ten largest. The study's findings and limits: Blood T cells, both CD4+ and CD8+, expanded clonally by week 6 at 0.1 to 3.0 mg/kg. Average numbers of expanded clones were greater in CD8+ T cells than in CD4+.

The TCR originated in an adult with an advanced solid tumor such as melanoma, head and neck, liver or kidney cancer. Sequencing used CD4+ or CD8+ T cells sorted from blood, obtained in a trial of the OX40 agonist ivuxolimab. This chain joins TRBV4-1 and TRBJ2-1; D gene unclear. CDR3 coding DNA: TGCGCCAGCAGCCAAGGGAGCTCCTACAATGAGCAGTTCTTC. Translation: CASSQGSSYNEQFF.